The clone carrying this T cell receptor beta chain was seen a few times. The antigen remains undetermined. The entry originates in a study of human T cells and chemical hapten exposure. Study context: The study sensitized with 2% DPC on a 2 cm by 2 cm patch of upper inner arm skin. Per-sample TCR yields varied mainly from small pooled library volume differences. Whole-study results and caveats: Alopecia affected the donors, so their immune response may differ from healthy people's.

Time point: patch test 2, 6 weeks after DPC sensitization. The treatment here: therapeutic diphenylcyclopropenone sensitization with weekly scalp DPC. Under the authors' procedure: From approximately 21,000 to 630,000 TCRs were found per sample, with a median of about 96,000. Each CDR3 protein is one row after TCRdb ran MiXCR on the RACE reads. TCRdb, not the authors, supplied the V and J calls. The table lists about 73,000 distinct CDR3 sequences, about 8.5% of them singletons. This TCR came from a woman in her forties or fifties with alopecia areata. Some clones in this sample may be carry-over from other donors' samples. The sample was whole blood, taken in connection with sensitization to the hapten diphenylcyclopropenone (DPC).

The CDR3 is CSAAPGSGVTYNEQFF. DNA of the CDR3: TGCAGTGCTGCCCCCGGGAGCGGAGTGACCTACAATGAGCAGTTCTTC. The chain joins TRBV20-1 to TRBJ2-1, with D tentatively TRBD2 (6 bases). Per germline, CDR1 DFQATT and CDR2 SNEGSKA (reference sequence). This CDR3 is built from 16 residues. V shed 5 bases and J shed 2 bases, with 19 bases lying between them.